This T cell receptor (beta chain) was captured in a study of T cells in localized non-small cell lung cancer. Regarding the study as a whole: Turning up in adjacent lung were a median around 58 of the top 100 tumor clones. Longer overall survival was seen with higher T cell density measured in blood. Clonality of T cells reached its maximum in uninvolved adjacent lung, surpassing tumor.

Data came from immunoSEQ multiplex PCR; TCRdb stores just in-frame clones and leaves some out. The data contain 2,200 or so clones, approximately 23% of them singletons. On this clone itself: Antigen: not known.

The CDR3 totals 15 residues. The germline CDR1 and CDR2 sequences are LNHDA and SQIVND (reference sequence). The V gene lost 3 bases and the J gene lost 3 bases, with 15 bases spanning the gap. The sequence was obtained from a man aged 35-75 years with stage III lung adenocarcinoma. The chain has TRBV19 and TRBJ2-7, with D perhaps being TRBD1 or TRBD2 (5 bases each). The source material was lung tumor tissue, sampled before any cancer treatment. This CDR3 is CASSMSGRGDYEQYF. The CDR3 nucleotides read TGTGCCAGTAGTATGTCAGGGAGAGGGGACTACGAGCAGTACTTC. Looking up the rest from reference TRBV19 and TRBJ2-7 gives the full variable domain: DGGITQSPKYLFRKEGQNVTLSCEQNLNHDAMYWYRQDPGQGLRLIYYSQIVNDFQKGDIAEGYSVSREKKESFPLTVTSAQKNPTAFYLCASSMSGRGDYEQYFGPGTRLTVT.